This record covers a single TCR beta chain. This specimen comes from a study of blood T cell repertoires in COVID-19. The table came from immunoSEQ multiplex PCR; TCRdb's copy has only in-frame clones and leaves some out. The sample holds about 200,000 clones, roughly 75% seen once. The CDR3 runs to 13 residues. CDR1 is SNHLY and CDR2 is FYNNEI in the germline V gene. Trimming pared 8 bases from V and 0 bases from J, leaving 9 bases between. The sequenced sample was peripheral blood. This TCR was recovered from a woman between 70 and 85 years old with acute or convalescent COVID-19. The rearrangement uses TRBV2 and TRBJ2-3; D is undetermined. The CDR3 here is CASFVISTDTQYF. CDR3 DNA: TGTGCCAGCTTCGTAATAAGCACAGATACGCAGTATTTT.